The 3 T cell receptor beta chains below were found in one sample sequenced in a study of OX40 agonist ivuxolimab in advanced cancers. Using immunoSEQ multiplex PCR, the repertoire was profiled, and TCRdb retains in-frame clones only, with some absent. This table holds fewer than 65,000 clones, about 94% found once. Sequences were derived from CD4+ or CD8+ T cells sorted from blood, sampled in a trial of the OX40 agonist ivuxolimab. These receptor sequences come from an adult with an advanced solid tumor such as melanoma, head and neck, liver or kidney cancer.

The chain combines TRBV5-1 with TRBJ1-2; no clear D. Germline assignment: CDR1 SGHRS and CDR2 YFSETQ. Trimming left V 0 bases short and J 3 bases short, with 15 bases between. The CDR3 loop spans 16 amino acids. The CDR3 sequence is CASSLVGGEAYYGYTF. The CDR3 bases are TGCGCCAGCAGCTTGGTGGGCGGGGAAGCCTACTATGGCTACACCTTC.

The V and J genes are TRBV5-1 and TRBJ2-7; TRBD1 might be the D (5 bases). The V gene lost 1 base and the J gene lost 2 bases, with 13 bases spanning the gap. This CDR3 region has 15 residues. Germline CDR1 reads SGHRS; CDR2 reads YFSETQ. This CDR3 is CASSLSTGSAYEQYF. The CDR3 nucleotides are TGCGCCAGCAGCTTGAGTACAGGATCGGCCTACGAGCAGTACTTC.

V is TRBV29-1 and J is TRBJ2-1; 8 nucleotides agree with TRBD1. Germline V lookup: CDR1 SQVTM, CDR2 ANQGSEA. This CDR3 is built from 15 residues. J was trimmed by 8 bases and V by 2 bases; bases with no gene match: 11. The CDR3 spells CSVESDGTGRHEQFF. As DNA, the CDR3 is TGCAGCGTTGAATCTGATGGGACAGGTCGTCATGAGCAGTTCTTC.